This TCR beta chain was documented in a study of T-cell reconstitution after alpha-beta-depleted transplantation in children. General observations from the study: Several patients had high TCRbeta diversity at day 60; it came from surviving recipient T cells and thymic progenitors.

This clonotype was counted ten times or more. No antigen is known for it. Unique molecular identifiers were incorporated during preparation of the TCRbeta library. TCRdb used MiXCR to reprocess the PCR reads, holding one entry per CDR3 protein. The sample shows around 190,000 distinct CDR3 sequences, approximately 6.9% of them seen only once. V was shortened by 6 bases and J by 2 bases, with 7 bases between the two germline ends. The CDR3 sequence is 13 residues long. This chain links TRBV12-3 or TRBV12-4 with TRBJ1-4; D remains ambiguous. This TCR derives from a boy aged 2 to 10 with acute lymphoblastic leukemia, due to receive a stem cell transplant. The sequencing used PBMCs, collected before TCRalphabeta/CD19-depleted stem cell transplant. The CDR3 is CASSKWTNEKLFF. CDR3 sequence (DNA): TGTGCCAGCAGCAAGTGGACTAATGAAAAACTGTTTTTT.